The 27 T cell receptor beta chains reported below all come from one sample, sequenced in a study of Ad26.COV2.S vaccination and SARS-CoV-2 variants. Clones were read by immunoSEQ multiplex PCR, and TCRdb kept only the in-frame ones, dropping some. The sample lists around 86,000 clones, approximately 86% occurring once. This material consisted of peripheral blood, taken after recovery from COVID-19. Receptors were obtained from a human donor who had recovered from COVID-19.

The DNA for the CDR3 is TGCGCCAGCAGCCACTCTGGGACAGGGGCCGAGCAGTACTTC. It is translated as CASSHSGTGAEQYF. This sequence joins TRBV4-1 and TRBJ2-7; 10 bases fit TRBD1. J lost 6 bases, V lost 3 bases, and 5 bases had no gene match. Germline assignment: CDR1 MGHRA and CDR2 YSYEKL. The CDR3 spans 14 residues.

The chain has TRBV2 and TRBJ2-1; D gene unclear. There are 15 residues in the CDR3. Germline assignment: CDR1 SNHLY and CDR2 FYNNEI. Trimming removed 3 bases from V and 15 bases from J, with 24 bases in between. The DNA for the CDR3 is TGTGCCAGCAGTGACCGTCAGGAAAAGGAACCATCCGTGTTCTTC. As protein: CASSDRQEKEPSVFF.

This clone turned up a few times. The J gene is TRBJ2-3, the V gene TRBV27, with D unresolved. Germline lookup yields CDR1 MNHEY and CDR2 SMNVEV (reference sequence). V was cut by 8 bases and J by 0 bases, with 15 bases left in between. The CDR3 extends over 15 amino acids. Here the CDR3 DNA reads TGTGCCAGCGGCCCCCGAGGATCTAGCACAGATACGCAGTATTTT. Translation gives CASGPRGSSTDTQYF.

The chain uses TRBV19 and TRBJ2-3; 7 bases are shared with TRBD2. This CDR3 is built from 17 residues. The V gene's germline CDR1 is LNHDA and CDR2 SQIVND (reference sequence). The junction had 9 bases not matched to a gene; V was cut back by 1 base and J by 2 bases. Here the CDR3 DNA reads TGTGCCAGTAGTATAGTCTGGCCTAGCGGAATCACAGATACGCAGTATTTT. Translating gives CASSIVWPSGITDTQYF.

The genes are TRBV10-3 and TRBJ2-7; the D is unclear. The V and J ends lost 0 bases and 0 bases respectively, with 9 bases between them. Per the germline V gene, CDR1 is ENHRY and CDR2 is SYGVKD. The CDR3 consists of 15 residues. The CDR3 loop is CAISESIEASYEQYF. CDR3 bases: TGTGCCATCAGTGAGTCGATCGAGGCCTCCTACGAGCAGTACTTC.

This rearrangement joins TRBV19 to TRBJ1-5; the D is unclear. The CDR3 consists of 13 residues. CDR1 LNHDA and CDR2 SQIVND come from the germline V gene (reference sequence). V was cut by 6 bases and J by 1 base, with 7 bases left in between. CDR3 bases: TGTGCCAGTAGACCCTCGAGCAATCAGCCCCAGCATTTT. Translating it yields CASRPSSNQPQHF. Looking up the rest from reference TRBV19 and TRBJ1-5 gives the full variable domain: DGGITQSPKYLFRKEGQNVTLSCEQNLNHDAMYWYRQDPGQGLRLIYYSQIVNDFQKGDIAEGYSVSREKKESFPLTVTSAQKNPTAFYLCASRPSSNQPQHFGDGTRLSIL.

The rearrangement joins TRBV15 to TRBJ2-5, with a possible D match to TRBD2 (5 bases). Trimming cost V 6 bases and J 2 bases, with 13 bases left between them. CDR1 and CDR2 (germline): LNHNV, YYDKDF (reference sequence). The CDR3 runs to 14 residues. This CDR3 is CATSFPAVQETQYF. CDR3 nucleotide sequence: TGTGCCACCAGTTTTCCAGCGGTTCAAGAGACCCAGTACTTC.

Only one count was recorded for this clone. The chain uses TRBV19 and TRBJ2-7; TRBD1 matches at 7 bases. The V gene's germline CDR1 is LNHDA and CDR2 SQIVND (reference sequence). After removal of 5 bases from V and 0 bases from J, the junction contained 4 bases not matched to a gene. The CDR3 spans 14 residues. CDR3 in DNA: TGTGCCAGTAGTTCGCAGGGGGTCTCCTACGAGCAGTACTTC. It encodes CASSSQGVSYEQYF.

There are a few counts of this clone. The V and J genes are TRBV27 and TRBJ2-3, with unresolved D. V lost 5 bases, J lost 0 bases, and 12 bases lay in between. This CDR3 region has 15 residues. Germline CDR1 MNHEY, CDR2 SMNVEV (reference sequence). CDR3 in DNA: TGTGCCAGCAGTCCAACTTACTACAGCACAGATACGCAGTATTTT. It yields the protein CASSPTYYSTDTQYF.

The chain is built from TRBV27 and TRBJ2-1, with unresolved D. Trimming stripped 3 bases from V and 5 bases from J, with 11 bases between. CDR3 length: 14 amino acids. Germline V CDR1 and CDR2: MNHEY, SMNVEV (reference sequence). CDR3 DNA: TGTGCCAGCAGTTTCCTGCCCCTTAACAATGAGCAGTTCTTC. Translation gives CASSFLPLNNEQFF.

CDR3 DNA sequence: TGTGCCAGCAGCTTGGGTCGGCGCGGGCACAATGAGCAGTTCTTC. Residues: CASSLGRRGHNEQFF. The chain combines TRBV11-2 with TRBJ2-1, with D possibly TRBD2 on 5 matching bases. V gave up 3 bases and J gave up 5 bases, with 14 bases separating them. The CDR3 spans 15 residues. The germline gives CDR1 SGHAT, CDR2 FQNNGV.

The sample holds a few counts of this clone. The chain recombines TRBV7-7 with TRBJ2-5; either TRBD1 or TRBD2 may fit D (5 bases each). Germline CDR1 reads SSHAT; CDR2 reads FNYEAQ (reference sequence). The CDR3 has 16 residues. V lost 4 bases and J 2 bases, leaving 17 bases between the germline ends. The CDR3 region is CASSSEPGRVQETQYF. CDR3 bases: TGTGCCAGCAGCTCGGAACCGGGGCGGGTACAAGAGACCCAGTACTTC.

The genes are TRBV28 and TRBJ1-4; D gene unclear. With 2 bases removed from V and 6 bases from J, the gap between germline ends came to 10 bases. This CDR3 spans 14 amino acids. Germline V gives CDR1 MDHEN, CDR2 SYDVKM. The CDR3: CASSLVGFHEKLFF. The CDR3 DNA reads as TGTGCCAGCAGTTTAGTAGGGTTCCATGAAAAACTGTTTTTT.

V and J are TRBV15 and TRBJ2-2; maybe TRBD1 (6 bases). V shed 8 bases and J shed 5 bases, with 21 bases lying between them. The CDR3 sequence is 16 residues long. Germline V gene data show CDR1 as LNHNV and CDR2 as YYDKDF (reference sequence). As DNA, the CDR3 is TGTGCCACCGACCTCGGCGGCAGGGGTGGGACCGGGGAGCTGTTTTTT. Amino acid sequence: CATDLGGRGGTGELFF.

The chain employs TRBV7-2 and TRBJ2-7, with no clear D. CDR1 and CDR2 (germline): SGHTA, FQGNSA. Trimming removed 2 bases at V and 1 base at J, with 6 bases between. The CDR3 consists of 13 residues. The chain's CDR3 is CASSLRGSYEQYF. CDR3 nucleotides: TGTGCCAGCAGCTTACGTGGGTCCTACGAGCAGTACTTC.

This clone was counted a few times. The rearrangement joins TRBV29-1 to TRBJ2-3; 11 bases align to TRBD2. Germline CDR1 is SQVTM and CDR2 is ANQGSEA. This CDR3 spans 16 amino acids. Germline trimming cut 7 bases from V and 2 bases from J; bases unmatched to any gene: 11. The CDR3: CSAGYTSGSITDTQYF. DNA of the CDR3: TGCAGCGCAGGATATACTAGCGGGAGTATCACAGATACGCAGTATTTT.

This clone was observed a few times. This chain connects TRBV3-1 (or the pseudogene TRBV3-2) to TRBJ2-4; TRBD1 aligns across 10 bases. CDR3 length: 18 amino acids. Trimming cost V 5 bases and J 0 bases; bases outside gene matches: 10. CDR1 is LGHDT, CDR2 YNNKEL, per germline (reference sequence). CDR3 residues: CASSDRDRGRVAKNIQYF. The CDR3 nucleotides are TGTGCCAGCAGCGACCGGGACAGGGGTCGCGTAGCCAAAAACATTCAGTACTTC.

Of note for this clone: Other nucleotide sequences from this sample produce the same CDR3. The V gene is TRBV7-2, the J gene TRBJ2-3, with 12 bases matching TRBD2. J gave up 4 bases and V 5 bases, and 4 bases lay outside the gene matches. Per the germline V gene, CDR1 is SGHTA and CDR2 is FQGNSA. The CDR3 covers 15 residues. The CDR3 spells CASSLLAGGPDTQYF. The CDR3 bases are TGTGCCAGCAGCCTCCTAGCGGGAGGGCCAGATACGCAGTATTTT.

The chain couples TRBV5-1 to TRBJ2-7; D possibly uses TRBD1 or TRBD2 (5 bases each). Deletions cut 0 bases from V and 6 bases from J, with 10 bases between. The CDR3 has 13 residues. CDR1 is SGHRS and CDR2 is YFSETQ in the germline V gene. CDR3 nucleotide sequence: TGCGCCAGCAGCTTGGTGAGGGACGGCGAGCAGTACTTC. It translates to CASSLVRDGEQYF.

This chain connects TRBV5-8 to TRBJ1-2; no firm D call. Trimming took off 4 bases at V and 4 bases at J, with 20 bases between the two ends. Germline CDR1 SGHTS, CDR2 YDEGEE. The CDR3 is 16 amino acids. The CDR3 reads CASSIMEIGRGYGYTF. CDR3 in DNA: TGTGCCAGCAGCATTATGGAAATCGGACGGGGCTATGGCTACACCTTC.

This chain links TRBV5-4 with TRBJ2-7, with no clear D. The CDR3 extends over 13 amino acids. From germline, CDR1 is SGHNT and CDR2 YYREEE (reference sequence). V was clipped by 5 bases and J by 9 bases, with 18 bases between them. The CDR3 DNA follows: TGTGCCAGCAGAACCAGGACGGCCCTTAGGCAGTACTTC. Its protein is CASRTRTALRQYF.

This clone was detected only a few times. V usage is TRBV5-6 and J usage is TRBJ1-5, with D unclear. Germline-derived CDR1 and CDR2 are SGHDT and YYEEEE. Trimming removed 4 bases at V and 2 bases at J, with 10 bases between. CDR3 length: 14 residues. In DNA, the CDR3 is TGTGCCAGCAGCCTTGACGGTGGCAATCAGCCCCAGCATTTT. Its protein is CASSLDGGNQPQHF.

The chain is built from TRBV19 and TRBJ2-5, with D perhaps TRBD1 (6 bases). The CDR3 has 16 residues. The V gene lost 3 bases and the J gene lost 1 base, with 15 bases spanning the gap. Germline values: CDR1 LNHDA, CDR2 SQIVND (reference sequence). The CDR3 sequence is CASSIGDMGFQETQYF. The CDR3, as DNA: TGTGCCAGTAGTATCGGGGACATGGGCTTCCAAGAGACCCAGTACTTC. The full variable domain, its missing parts supplied by reference TRBV19 and TRBJ2-5, is DGGITQSPKYLFRKEGQNVTLSCEQNLNHDAMYWYRQDPGQGLRLIYYSQIVNDFQKGDIAEGYSVSREKKESFPLTVTSAQKNPTAFYLCASSIGDMGFQETQYFGPGTRLLVL.

This clone was detected ten times or more. The chain combines TRBV6-5 with TRBJ1-4; 7 positions match TRBD1. CDR1 and CDR2 from the germline V gene are MNHEY and SVGAGI. With 4 bases clipped from V and 7 bases from J, the junction kept 6 bases outside the gene matches. CDR3 length: 14 residues. DNA for the CDR3: TGTGCCAGCAGTTTCGGACAGGAGGGTGAAAAACTGTTTTTT. The encoded protein is CASSFGQEGEKLFF.

The chain recombines TRBV9 with TRBJ1-2, with a weak D call TRBD1 (6 bases). V lost 0 bases to trimming and J lost 8 bases, with 11 bases between them. Germline V gene data show CDR1 as SGDLS and CDR2 as YYNGEE. This CDR3 is built from 13 residues. The CDR3: CASSVETGLGYTF. CDR3 nucleotide sequence: TGTGCCAGCAGCGTAGAAACAGGGCTGGGCTACACCTTC. The variable domain in full, with the rest retrieved from reference TRBV9 and TRBJ1-2, is DSGVTQTPKHLITATGQRVTLRCSPRSGDLSVYWYQQSLDQGLQFLIQYYNGEERAKGNILERFSAQQFPDLHSELNLSSLELGDSALYFCASSVETGLGYTFGSGTRLTVV.

V is TRBV7-3 and J is TRBJ2-5; D not certain. The CDR3 sequence is 13 residues long. Deletions cut 1 base from V and 5 bases from J, with 8 bases between. Germline CDR1 reads SGHTA; CDR2 reads FQGTGA. In DNA form, the CDR3 reads TGTGCCAGCAGCTTAAGCGGTGGGGAGACCCAGTACTTC. Translated, it gives CASSLSGGETQYF.

This rearrangement joins TRBV28 to TRBJ2-2, with a weak D call TRBD2 (5 bases). With 6 bases removed from V and 2 bases from J, the gap between germline ends came to 19 bases. The germline CDR1 and CDR2 sequences are MDHEN and SYDVKM. The CDR3 contains 17 residues. Here the CDR3 DNA reads TGTGCCAGCAGCATATCGGCGGGCCCCCTCAACACCGGGGAGCTGTTTTTT. It is translated as CASSISAGPLNTGELFF.